The sequence of this T cell receptor (beta chain) was determined in a study of blood T cell repertoires in COVID-19. Looking at the study overall: Collection of acute and convalescent COVID-19 samples took place in the United States, Italy and Spain. The cDNA or gDNA used as material had been derived from T cells, B-cell-depleted T cells, or PBMCs.

This clone was seen once. Original handling: Researchers report that nucleated cell counts were estimated from reference gene primer amplification. TCRdb's copy holds only in-frame clones and misses some; the assay was immunoSEQ multiplex PCR. For V, J and clone size, that table is used; D and trimming come from the DNA. The table shows 100,000 or so clones, with about 91% occurring only once. This CDR3 contains 12 residues. The germline gives CDR1 KGHSH, CDR2 LQKENI. Trimming removed 6 bases at V and 0 bases at J, with 3 bases between. The rearrangement links TRBV18 to TRBJ2-1; the D is unclear. The source material was peripheral blood. The clonotype was recovered from a man aged 50 to 59 with acute or convalescent COVID-19. CDR3 nucleotides: TGTGCCAGCTCCTACTCCTACAATGAGCAGTTCTTC. Residues: CASSYSYNEQFF.